This TCR beta chain was sequenced for a study of blood T cell repertoires in COVID-19. On the study more broadly: Researchers got acute and convalescent COVID-19 samples from the United States, Italy and Spain. PBMCs, B-cell-depleted T cells, or T cells were the source of the cDNA or gDNA that made up the material.

Clones were sequenced by immunoSEQ multiplex PCR, and TCRdb holds only the in-frame ones, with some missing. The sample consists of around 290,000 clones, around 90% of them appearing once. The sequencing sample was made of PBMCs or T cells enriched from blood (not recorded which). The sequence was obtained from a woman in her sixties or seventies in a cohort exposed to, infected with or recovered from COVID-19 (not recorded which).

The CDR3 loop reads CASSLVRGLSTDTQYF. The CDR3 coding sequence is TGTGCCAGCAGCTTGGTTCGCGGGTTGAGCACAGATACGCAGTATTTT. This chain joins TRBV5-8 and TRBJ2-3, with a possible D match to TRBD2 (5 bases). CDR3 size: 16 residues. V was shortened by 0 bases and J by 0 bases, with 11 bases between the two germline ends. Germline V CDR1 and CDR2: SGHTS, YDEGEE.